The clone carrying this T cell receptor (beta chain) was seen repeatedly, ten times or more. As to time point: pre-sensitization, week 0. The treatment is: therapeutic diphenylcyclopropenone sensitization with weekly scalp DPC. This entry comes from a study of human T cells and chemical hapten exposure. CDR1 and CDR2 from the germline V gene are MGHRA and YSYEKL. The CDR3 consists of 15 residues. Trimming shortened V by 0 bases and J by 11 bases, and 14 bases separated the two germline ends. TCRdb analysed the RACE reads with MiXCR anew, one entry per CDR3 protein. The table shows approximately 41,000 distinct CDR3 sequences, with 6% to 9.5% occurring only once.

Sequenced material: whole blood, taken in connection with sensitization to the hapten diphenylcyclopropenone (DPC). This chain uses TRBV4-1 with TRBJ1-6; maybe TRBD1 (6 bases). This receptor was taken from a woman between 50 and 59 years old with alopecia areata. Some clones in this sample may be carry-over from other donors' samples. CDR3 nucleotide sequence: TGCGCCAGCAGCCAAGATTACGGGGGCGGAGCACCCCTCCACTTT. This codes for CASSQDYGGGAPLHF.